This is a list of T cell receptor beta chains from one sample in a study of PD-1 blockade in classical Hodgkin lymphoma. Repertoires were generated with immunoSEQ multiplex PCR, while TCRdb's copy carries only in-frame clones and drops some. Of some 15,000 clones listed, about four fifths are singletons. Sequencing used peripheral blood mononuclear cells (PBMCs), obtained at baseline. These receptors originate from a human donor with classical Hodgkin lymphoma. The CDR3 runs from the conserved cysteine through the conserved F or W. The D gene is left open where the match is weak. Only some rows state a clone size, as once, few, many or a class for expanded clones.

>-|TRBJ1-5|TRBD1|TRBV15
TGTGCCACCAGCAGAGCCGGGACAGGGGGAAGTCAGCCCCAGCATTTT
CATSRAGTGGSQPQHF
>-|TRBJ2-1|-|TRBV7-6
TGTGCCAGCAGCTTAGGGGGTCGGAATGAGCAGTTCTTC
CASSLGGRNEQFF
>-|TRBJ1-5|-|TRBV5-5
TGTGCCAGCAGCCCGCGGTGGGCAGGAGTGGGCAATCAGCCCCAGCATTTT
CASSPRWAGVGNQPQHF
>-|TRBJ2-3|-|TRBV7-2
TGTGCCAGCAGCTCGAACGGCGGGGGCATAACGGCAGATACGCAGTATTTT
CASSSNGGGITADTQYF
>-|TRBJ2-6|-|TRBV2
TGTGCCAGCATGACAGGTGCCCTTTCTGGGGCCAACGTCCTGACTTTC
CASMTGALSGANVLTF
>-|TRBJ2-7|TRBD1|TRBV7-8
TGTGCCAGCAGCTTTGAGACAGGGGGCCCCTACGAGCAGTACTTC
CASSFETGGPYEQYF
>once|TRBJ1-2|-|TRBV9
TGTGCCAGCAGCACCCCAGGGAGGTCCGGCTATGGCTACACCTTC
CASSTPGRSGYGYTF
>once|TRBJ1-2|-|TRBV14
TGTGCCAGCACCGCCTGGGGGAACTATGGCTACACCTTC
CASTAWGNYGYTF
>-|TRBJ1-1|-|TRBV27
TGTGCCAGCAGTTCCCCGACGGGCGCAACTGAAGCTTTCTTT
CASSSPTGATEAFF
>-|TRBJ1-5|TRBD1|TRBV19
TGTGCCAGTACATGGACAGGGGGCATTCAGCCCCAGCATTTT
CASTWTGGIQPQHF
>-|TRBJ2-7|TRBD1|TRBV5-6
TGTGCCAGCATACGAGGGACAGGGATCTCGGCCCTTTACTTC
CASIRGTGISALYF
>-|TRBJ2-6|-|TRBV27
TGTGCCAGCAGTACCGGGCGGGTTGGGGCCAACGTCCTGACTTTC
CASSTGRVGANVLTF
>-|TRBJ1-1|-|TRBV5-8
TGTGCCAGCACAAGAGGGATCAACACCGTGAACACTGAAGCTTTCTTT
CASTRGINTVNTEAFF
>large|TRBJ1-1|-|TRBV4-1
TGCGCCAGCAGCACGAGGACAGAGAACACTGAAGCTTTCTTT
CASSTRTENTEAFF
>-|TRBJ1-1|-|TRBV9
TGTGCCAGCAGCGTAGCTACGCCGGGAGAAGCTTTCTTT
CASSVATPGEAFF